This TCR beta chain derives from a study of PD-1 blockade in classical Hodgkin lymphoma. Study as a whole: A 3 mg/kg intravenous dose of nivolumab was received by patients every 2 weeks. The study, taken as a whole, reports: When set against healthy donors, newly diagnosed patients were reported to show lower baseline TCR diversity.

The patients all showed relapse after autologous stem cell transplantation, while their brentuximab vedotin exposure varied. Comments on this clone: The antigen is not known.

Repertoires were generated with immunoSEQ multiplex PCR, while TCRdb's copy carries only in-frame clones and drops some. The data show tens of thousands of clones, approximately 81% seen once. The sequence was collected from a human donor with classical Hodgkin lymphoma. The sequences come from peripheral blood mononuclear cells (PBMCs), collected at baseline.

CDR3 bases: TGCGCCAGCAGCCAAGAGGGGCGGGGAGTGGACGAGCAGTACTTC. Amino acids: CASSQEGRGVDEQYF. The V and J genes are TRBV4-3 and TRBJ2-7; possible D gene TRBD2, 6 bases. Germline V gene data show CDR1 as LGHNA and CDR2 as YSLEER. The CDR3 is 15 residues long. The germline V and J ends were trimmed by 0 bases and 5 bases, with 14 bases remaining between them.